The 4 T cell receptor beta chains presented below share a single source sample, sequenced in a study of metastatic and nonmetastatic thyroid tumors. TCRdb reassembled clones from the PCR reads with MiXCR. The table lists 15,000 to 20,000 clones, about 34% of them singletons. Thyroid surgery had not been preceded by any treatment in any patient. The sample consisted of tumor tissue. The receptor source for this set is a male donor with papillary thyroid cancer or a benign thyroid nodule (not recorded which). Some clones in this sample may be carry-over from other donors' samples.

This clone came up once. This chain links TRBV9 with TRBJ1-1; D is uncertain. This CDR3 spans 14 amino acids. Germline CDR1 SGDLS, CDR2 YYNGEE. Trimming stripped 0 bases from V and 5 bases from J, with 11 bases between. In DNA form, the CDR3 reads TGTGCCAGCAGCGTAGGAGGAGTTAGGACTGAAGCTTTCTTT. This gives the protein CASSVGGVRTEAFF. Supplemented by reference TRBV9 and TRBJ1-1, the full variable domain reads DSGVTQTPKHLITATGQRVTLRCSPRSGDLSVYWYQQSLDQGLQFLIQYYNGEERAKGNILERFSAQQFPDLHSELNLSSLELGDSALYFCASSVGGVRTEAFFGQGTRLTVV.

Turning to this clone: This CDR3 fails to terminate in the conserved phenylalanine or tryptophan, so it likely reflects a read error. The CDR3 region is CASSPCYTEAFS. CDR3 DNA sequence: TGTGCCAGCAGCCCGTGCTACACTGAAGCTTTCTCT. The gene calls are TRBV7-6 and TRBJ1-1; no clear D gene. Germline lookup yields CDR1 SGHVS and CDR2 FNYEAQ. Trimming took 5 bases from V and 3 from J, leaving 7 bases between them. The CDR3 spans 12 residues.

The chain has TRBV20-1 and TRBJ2-7, with TRBD2 matching 11 bases. CDR3 length equals 15 residues. The V and J ends lost 4 bases and 4 bases, in that order; junction bases with no gene match: 9. From germline, CDR1 is DFQATT and CDR2 SNEGSKA (reference sequence). CDR3 DNA sequence: TGCAGTGCTAACAACGCCGGGACTAGCGGTTACGAGCAGTACTTC. Translated: CSANNAGTSGYEQYF.

The CDR3 DNA reads TGTGCCAGCAGATACGGGGAGGGCTATGGCTACACCTTC. Translating gives CASRYGEGYGYTF. The chain uses TRBV7-8 and TRBJ1-2; D unresolved. Germline CDR1 is SGHVS and CDR2 is FQNEAQ. The CDR3 totals 13 residues. The ends were cut back, 6 bases at V and 4 bases at J, with 12 bases in the middle. The full variable domain, rest sourced from reference TRBV7-8 and TRBJ1-2, is GAGVSQSPRYKVAKRGQDVALRCDPISGHVSLFWYQQALGQGPEFLTYFQNEAQLDKSGLPSDRFFAERPEGSVSTLKIQRTQQEDSAVYLCASRYGEGYGYTFGSGTRLTVV.